The rows below give T cell receptor beta chains drawn from one sample of a study of T cells in Graves' hyperthyroidism and ophthalmopathy. Via MiXCR, TCRdb re-called the multiplex PCR reads, giving one row per CDR3 protein. The data contain about 290,000 distinct CDR3 sequences, about 15% of them singletons. Sequenced: blood. The receptor source for this set is a woman aged 45-60 years with Graves' hyperthyroidism that later progressed to Graves' ophthalmopathy. The CDR3 runs from the conserved cysteine through the conserved F or W. The order of the fields is V gene, J gene, CDR3 protein.

v_gene: TRBV12-3/TRBV12-4; j_gene: TRBJ2-1; CDR3aa: CASSLRAGAYYNEQFF
v_gene: TRBV5-1; j_gene: TRBJ1-1; CDR3aa: CASSLMVANTEAFF
v_gene: TRBV28; j_gene: TRBJ2-1; CDR3aa: CASSLRQENNEQFF
v_gene: TRBV19; j_gene: TRBJ1-2; CDR3aa: CASSGPPDRANYGYTF
v_gene: TRBV10-3; j_gene: TRBJ2-1; CDR3aa: CAIPGLGGEQFF
v_gene: TRBV10-3; j_gene: TRBJ1-5; CDR3aa: CAISAGSGNQPQHF
v_gene: TRBV20-1; j_gene: TRBJ2-3; CDR3aa: CSATTSGRADTQYF
v_gene: TRBV7-9; j_gene: TRBJ1-5; CDR3aa: CASSLSGDGGQPQHF
v_gene: TRBV2; j_gene: TRBJ1-6; CDR3aa: CASRGDNSPLHF
v_gene: TRBV4-1; j_gene: TRBJ2-2; CDR3aa: CASSQRPSGVSTGELFF
v_gene: TRBV19; j_gene: TRBJ2-7; CDR3aa: CASSIRGGGTYEQYF
v_gene: TRBV3-1; j_gene: TRBJ2-5; CDR3aa: CASLDRVDGETQYF
v_gene: TRBV12-3/TRBV12-4; j_gene: TRBJ1-2; CDR3aa: CASSLSGLGYGYTF
v_gene: TRBV3-1; j_gene: TRBJ1-3; CDR3aa: CASSVRAGGNTIYF
v_gene: TRBV11-1; j_gene: TRBJ2-3; CDR3aa: CASSLVGRTGATDTQYF
v_gene: TRBV25-1; j_gene: TRBJ2-7; CDR3aa: CASRAAGTVYGQYF
v_gene: TRBV6-1; j_gene: TRBJ2-7; CDR3aa: CASSDPGTLYEQYF
v_gene: TRBV27; j_gene: TRBJ2-4; CDR3aa: CASSLFGTSMAKNIQYF
v_gene: TRBV15; j_gene: TRBJ2-3; CDR3aa: CATSASAGTSGTDTQYF
v_gene: TRBV24-1; j_gene: TRBJ2-3; CDR3aa: CATSEASSGSSTDTQYF
v_gene: TRBV6-1; j_gene: TRBJ1-5; CDR3aa: CASDHRGGQGQPQHF
v_gene: TRBV5-1; j_gene: TRBJ1-4; CDR3aa: CASSPILNEKLFF
v_gene: TRBV12-5; j_gene: TRBJ2-1; CDR3aa: CASGRGSYNEQFF
v_gene: TRBV20-1; j_gene: TRBJ2-7; CDR3aa: CSARGGGGGSLSSYEQYF
v_gene: TRBV4-2; j_gene: TRBJ2-1; CDR3aa: CASSQGLAGYNEQFF
v_gene: TRBV9; j_gene: TRBJ2-6; CDR3aa: CASSTPRKGTGANVLTF
v_gene: TRBV3-1; j_gene: TRBJ2-4; CDR3aa: CASSQPGLAKNIQYF
v_gene: TRBV28; j_gene: TRBJ2-2; CDR3aa: CASNPTPVAPNTGELFF